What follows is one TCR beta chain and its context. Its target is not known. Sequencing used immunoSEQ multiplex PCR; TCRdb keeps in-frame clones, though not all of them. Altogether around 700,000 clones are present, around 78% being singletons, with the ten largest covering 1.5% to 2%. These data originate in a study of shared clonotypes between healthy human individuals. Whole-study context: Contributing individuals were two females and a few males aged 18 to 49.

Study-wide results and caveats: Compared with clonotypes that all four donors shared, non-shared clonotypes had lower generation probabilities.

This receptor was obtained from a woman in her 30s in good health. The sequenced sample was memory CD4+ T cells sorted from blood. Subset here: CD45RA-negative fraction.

CDR3 nucleotides: TGCGCCAGCAGCCAACCAATAAGGGGGGAGCAGTTCTTC. It translates to CASSQPIRGEQFF. The chain couples TRBV4-1 to TRBJ2-1, with D possibly TRBD1 on 6 matching bases. Trimming stripped 2 bases from V and 10 bases from J, with 12 bases between. This CDR3 is 13 amino acids long. Germline assignment: CDR1 MGHRA and CDR2 YSYEKL.